These 12 T cell receptor beta chains came from one sample sequenced in a study of T cells in Graves' hyperthyroidism and ophthalmopathy. The source material, RNA transcripts, was used to amplify TCR beta CDR3 regions. Using the HTBI primer set, a first-round RT-PCR was run on the TCR CDR3. TCRdb passed the multiplex PCR reads through MiXCR, listing each CDR3 protein once. The data hold nearly 250,000 distinct CDR3 sequences, with roughly 15% observed a single time. Sequences were obtained from blood. Source of these receptors: a woman aged 18 to 35 with Graves' ophthalmopathy.

In this sample, this clonotype turned up many times. The rearrangement links TRBV7-9 to TRBJ2-5, with TRBD2 as a possible D gene (6 bases). Germline V gene lookup returns CDR1 SEHNR and CDR2 FQNEAQ (reference sequence). The CDR3 is 16 residues long. V was cut by 5 bases and J by 1 base, with 17 bases left in between. CDR3: CASSPRIAEIQETQYF. For the CDR3, the DNA is TGTGCCAGCAGCCCCAGGATAGCGGAGATCCAAGAGACCCAGTACTTC.

The genes are TRBV12-5 and TRBJ1-3, with D possibly TRBD1 on 5 matching bases. From germline, CDR1 is LGHNT and CDR2 FRNRAP. The length of the CDR3 is 14 residues. Trimming stripped 3 bases from V and 4 bases from J, with 10 bases between. The CDR3 reads CASGFGGDGNTIYF. CDR3 DNA sequence: TGTGCTAGTGGTTTTGGGGGGGACGGAAACACCATATATTTT.

In regard to this clonotype: The germline gene is not matched at one end of the junction; a read error may be the cause. The chain uses TRBV5-1 and TRBJ2-1, with 13 bases lining up with TRBD2. This CDR3 contains 17 residues. Germline V CDR1 and CDR2: SGHRS, YFSETQ. CDR3 nucleotide sequence: TGTGCCAGCAGCTTGCCACAGGGACTAGCGGGGATCAATGAGCAGTTCTTC. Encoded protein: CASSLPQGLAGINEQFF.

The chain employs TRBV27 and TRBJ2-2, with TRBD2 matching over 9 bases. Trimming took 3 bases from V and 7 from J; bases not matched to a gene: 9. Germline V lookup: CDR1 MNHEY, CDR2 SMNVEV (reference sequence). CDR3 size: 16 residues. The CDR3 sequence is CASSFGAGGRFGELFF. CDR3 nucleotide sequence: TGTGCCAGCAGTTTTGGGGCGGGGGGGCGGTTCGGGGAGCTGTTTTTT.

This clonotype appeared many times. The chain's CDR3 is CASSFSTGSTEAFF. DNA for the CDR3: TGCGCCAGCAGCTTTTCGACAGGAAGCACTGAAGCTTTCTTT. This rearrangement joins TRBV5-1 to TRBJ1-1, with D maybe TRBD1 (6 bases). Germline-derived CDR1 and CDR2 are SGHRS and YFSETQ. This CDR3 comprises 14 residues. V was clipped by 2 bases and J by 4 bases, with 12 bases between them.

This clonotype was picked up many times. Here the CDR3 reads CASHVWANEQFF. CDR3 nucleotide sequence: TGTGCCAGCCATGTCTGGGCCAATGAGCAGTTCTTC. The V gene is TRBV28, the J gene TRBJ2-1; D is ambiguous. Per the germline V gene, CDR1 is MDHEN and CDR2 is SYDVKM. V dropped 8 bases and J dropped 6 bases, with 11 bases sitting between them. The CDR3 is 12 amino acids. Filled out from reference TRBV28 and TRBJ2-1, the complete variable domain reads DVKVTQSSRYLVKRTGEKVFLECVQDMDHENMFWYRQDPGLGLRLIYFSYDVKMKEKGDIPEGYSVSREKKERFSLILESASTNQTSMYLCASHVWANEQFFGPGTRLTVL.

This clonotype occurred many times. The rearrangement joins TRBV9 to TRBJ2-2; D is undetermined. Trimming stripped 0 bases from V and 5 bases from J, with 8 bases between. CDR1 and CDR2 from the germline V gene are SGDLS and YYNGEE. CDR3 length equals 14 residues. In DNA form, the CDR3 reads TGTGCCAGCAGCGTAGTTCCCCAAACCGGGGAGCTGTTTTTT. Its protein product is CASSVVPQTGELFF.

The rearrangement joins TRBV20-1 to TRBJ2-7; the D gene is possibly TRBD2 (6 bases). Germline V lookup: CDR1 DFQATT, CDR2 SNEGSKA (reference sequence). The V and J ends lost 3 bases and 5 bases respectively, with 11 bases between them. There are 12 residues in the CDR3. DNA for the CDR3: TGCAGTGCTAGGGAGCCGGGGGACGAGCAGTACTTC. This encodes CSAREPGDEQYF.

This clonotype was observed at least ten times. The chain uses TRBV5-1 and TRBJ2-3; no clear D gene. Between the trimmed V and J ends, which lost 0 bases and 2 bases, there was a span of 13 bases. Germline V gives CDR1 SGHRS, CDR2 YFSETQ. CDR3 length equals 16 residues. The CDR3 here is CASSLDPGSTTDTQYF. CDR3 sequence (DNA): TGCGCCAGCAGCTTGGATCCGGGCTCAACCACAGATACGCAGTATTTT.

This clonotype has a count of ten or more. The J gene is TRBJ2-7, the V gene TRBV7-3, with 10 bases aligning to TRBD2. Germline CDR1 is SGHTA and CDR2 is FQGTGA. The CDR3 sequence is 14 residues long. The junction had 10 bases not matched to a gene; V was cut back by 8 bases and J by 6 bases. CDR3 loop: CASGPVLAGGEQYF. The DNA of the CDR3 is TGTGCCAGCGGCCCAGTATTAGCGGGAGGCGAGCAGTACTTC.

The chain has TRBV7-2 and TRBJ2-1, with 9 bases that match TRBD2. The J segment lost 8 bases and the V segment lost 2 bases, leaving 7 bases of the junction unmatched. In germline, CDR1 is SGHTA, CDR2 FQGNSA. The CDR3 extends over 15 amino acids. This chain's CDR3 is CASSLSRGGVDEQFF. In DNA form, the CDR3 reads TGTGCCAGCAGCTTATCGCGGGGGGGCGTAGATGAGCAGTTCTTC.

This clonotype was seen at least ten times. The rearrangement links TRBV20-1 to TRBJ2-5, with D possibly TRBD2 on 6 matching bases. V shed 5 bases and J shed 4 bases, with 11 bases lying between them. The CDR3 spans 12 residues. Germline CDR1 and CDR2: DFQATT and SNEGSKA (reference sequence). CDR3 nucleotides: TGCAGTGCTCGGGACTTTCCAGAGACCCAGTACTTC. It encodes CSARDFPETQYF.